This TCR beta chain was recorded in a study of T-cell memory formation after mild COVID-19. Germline-derived CDR1 and CDR2 are SGHRS and YFSETQ. The length of the CDR3 is 15 residues. The J segment lost 1 base and the V segment lost 4 bases, leaving 5 bases of the junction unmatched. TCRdb independently ran MiXCR on the 5' RACE reads; one entry per CDR3 protein. This repertoire shows a few hundred thousand distinct CDR3 sequences, about 20% found once; its top ten account for approximately 8.4%. This clonotype was counted at least ten times. This receptor was identified in an adult woman who had mild COVID-19 (a few samples of this study predate the infection). Cell type and time point are not known. V gene TRBV5-1 combines with J gene TRBJ1-1, with 9 bases fitting TRBD1. The sequenced sample consisted of PBMCs or a T cell subset sorted from them (not recorded which). The CDR3 sequence is CASSTGQGPNTEAFF. In DNA form, the CDR3 reads TGCGCCAGCAGCACCGGACAGGGGCCGAACACTGAAGCTTTCTTT.